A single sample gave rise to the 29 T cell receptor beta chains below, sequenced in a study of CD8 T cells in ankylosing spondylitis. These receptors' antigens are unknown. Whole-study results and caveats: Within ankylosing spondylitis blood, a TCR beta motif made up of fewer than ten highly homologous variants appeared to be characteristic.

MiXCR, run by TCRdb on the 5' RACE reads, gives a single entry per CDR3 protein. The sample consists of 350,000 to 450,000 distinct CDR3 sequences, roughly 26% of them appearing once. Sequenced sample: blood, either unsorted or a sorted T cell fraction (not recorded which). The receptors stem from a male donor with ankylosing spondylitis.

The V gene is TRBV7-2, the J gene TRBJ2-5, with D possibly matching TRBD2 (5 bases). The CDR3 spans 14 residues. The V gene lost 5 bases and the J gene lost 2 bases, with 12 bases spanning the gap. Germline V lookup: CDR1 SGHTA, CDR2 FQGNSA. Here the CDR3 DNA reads TGTGCCAGCAGCCGAGCCGGGGTTCAAGAGACCCAGTACTTC. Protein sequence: CASSRAGVQETQYF.

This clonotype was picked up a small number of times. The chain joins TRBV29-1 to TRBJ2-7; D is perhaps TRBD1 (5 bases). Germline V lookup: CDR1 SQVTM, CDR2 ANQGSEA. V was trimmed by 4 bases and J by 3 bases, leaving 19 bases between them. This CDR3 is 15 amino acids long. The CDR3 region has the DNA TGCAGCGTTGTAAATACAGGCAAAACCGTCTACGAGCAGTACTTC. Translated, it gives CSVVNTGKTVYEQYF.

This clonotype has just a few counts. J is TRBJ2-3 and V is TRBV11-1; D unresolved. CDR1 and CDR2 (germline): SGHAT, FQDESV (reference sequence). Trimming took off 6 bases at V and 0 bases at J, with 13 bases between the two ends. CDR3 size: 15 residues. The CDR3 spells CASRSILSSTDTQYF. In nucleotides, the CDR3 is TGTGCCAGCAGGTCGATCCTTTCTAGCACAGATACGCAGTATTTT.

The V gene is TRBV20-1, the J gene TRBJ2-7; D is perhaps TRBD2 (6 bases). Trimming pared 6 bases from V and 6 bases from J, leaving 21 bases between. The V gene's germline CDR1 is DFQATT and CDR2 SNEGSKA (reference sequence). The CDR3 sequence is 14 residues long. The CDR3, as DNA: TGCAGTGCCAAGACTAAGGACTTGGGGGGCGAGCAGTACTTC. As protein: CSAKTKDLGGEQYF.

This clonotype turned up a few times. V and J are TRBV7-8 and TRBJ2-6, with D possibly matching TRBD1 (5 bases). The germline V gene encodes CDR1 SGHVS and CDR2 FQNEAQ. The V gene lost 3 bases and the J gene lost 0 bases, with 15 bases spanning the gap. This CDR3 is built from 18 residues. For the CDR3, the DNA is TGTGCCAGCAGCTTCCGACAGCTCCAAAGCTCTGGGGCCAACGTCCTGACTTTC. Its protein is CASSFRQLQSSGANVLTF.

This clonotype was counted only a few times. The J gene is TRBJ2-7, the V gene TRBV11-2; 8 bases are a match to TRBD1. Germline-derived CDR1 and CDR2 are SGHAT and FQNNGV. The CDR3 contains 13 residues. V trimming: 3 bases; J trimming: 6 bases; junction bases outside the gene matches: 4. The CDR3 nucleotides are TGTGCCAGCAGCTTGGACAGGGTGGGCGAGCAGTACGTC. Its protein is CASSLDRVGEQYV.

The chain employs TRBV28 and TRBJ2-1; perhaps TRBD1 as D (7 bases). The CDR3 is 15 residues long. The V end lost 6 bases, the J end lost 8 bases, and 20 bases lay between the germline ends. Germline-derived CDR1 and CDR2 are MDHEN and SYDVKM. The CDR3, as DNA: TGTGCCAGCAGCCGACAGGGAGGCAACGGGTATGAGCAGTTCTTC. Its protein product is CASSRQGGNGYEQFF.

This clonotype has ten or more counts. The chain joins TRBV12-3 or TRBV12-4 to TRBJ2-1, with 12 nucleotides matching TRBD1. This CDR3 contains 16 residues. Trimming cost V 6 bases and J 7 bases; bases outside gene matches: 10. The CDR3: CASSEAGTGGINEQFF. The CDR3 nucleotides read TGTGCCAGCAGCGAGGCCGGGACAGGGGGCATAAATGAGCAGTTCTTC.

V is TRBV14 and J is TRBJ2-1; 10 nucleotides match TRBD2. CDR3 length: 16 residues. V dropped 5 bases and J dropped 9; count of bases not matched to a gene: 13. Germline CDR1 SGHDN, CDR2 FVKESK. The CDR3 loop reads CASSSQPPGLAPEQFF. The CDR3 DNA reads TGTGCCAGCAGCTCCCAGCCCCCGGGACTAGCGCCTGAGCAGTTCTTC.

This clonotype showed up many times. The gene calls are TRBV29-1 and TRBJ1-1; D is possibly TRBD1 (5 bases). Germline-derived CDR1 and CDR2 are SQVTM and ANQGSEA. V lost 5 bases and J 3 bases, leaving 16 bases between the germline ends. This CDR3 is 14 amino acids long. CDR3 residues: CSVHGAHGDTEAFF. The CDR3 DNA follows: TGCAGCGTTCACGGGGCGCATGGTGACACTGAAGCTTTCTTT.

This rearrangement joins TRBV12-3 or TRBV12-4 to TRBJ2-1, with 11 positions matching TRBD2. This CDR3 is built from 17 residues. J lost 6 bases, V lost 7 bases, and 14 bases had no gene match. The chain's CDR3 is CASTDRSGREFGNEQFF. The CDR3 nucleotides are TGTGCCAGCACCGACCGTAGCGGGAGGGAGTTCGGCAATGAGCAGTTCTTC.

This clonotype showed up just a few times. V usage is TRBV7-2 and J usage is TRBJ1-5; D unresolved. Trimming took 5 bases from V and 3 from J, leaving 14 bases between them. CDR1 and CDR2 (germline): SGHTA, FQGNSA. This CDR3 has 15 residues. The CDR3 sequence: CASSRDPGYNQPQHF. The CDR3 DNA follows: TGTGCCAGCAGCCGCGACCCAGGTTACAATCAGCCCCAGCATTTT.

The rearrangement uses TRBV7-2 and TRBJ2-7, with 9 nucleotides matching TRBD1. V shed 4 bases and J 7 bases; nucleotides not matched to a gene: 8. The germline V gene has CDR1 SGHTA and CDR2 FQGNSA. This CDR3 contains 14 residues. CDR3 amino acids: CASSSGTGTLEQYF. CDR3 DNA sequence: TGTGCCAGCAGCTCCGGGACAGGGACCCTTGAGCAGTACTTC.

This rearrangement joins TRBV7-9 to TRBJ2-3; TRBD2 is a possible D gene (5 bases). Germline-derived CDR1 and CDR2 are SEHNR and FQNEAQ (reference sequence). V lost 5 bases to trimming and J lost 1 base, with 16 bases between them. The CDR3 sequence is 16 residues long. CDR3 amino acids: CASSPPGHGGTDTQYF. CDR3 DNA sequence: TGTGCCAGCAGCCCTCCGGGTCACGGGGGCACAGATACGCAGTATTTT.

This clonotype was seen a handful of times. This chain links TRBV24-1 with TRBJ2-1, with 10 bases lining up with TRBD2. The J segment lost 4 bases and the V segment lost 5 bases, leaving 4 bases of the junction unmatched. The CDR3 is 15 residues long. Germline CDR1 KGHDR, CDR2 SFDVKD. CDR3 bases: TGTGCCACCAGTGTTGGGACTAGCGATTACAATGAGCAGTTCTTC. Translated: CATSVGTSDYNEQFF.

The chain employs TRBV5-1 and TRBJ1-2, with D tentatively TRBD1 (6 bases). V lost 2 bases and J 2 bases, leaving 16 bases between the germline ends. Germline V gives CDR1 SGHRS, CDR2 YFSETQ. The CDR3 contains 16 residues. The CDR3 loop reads CASSLVQGSTNYGYTF. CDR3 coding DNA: TGCGCCAGCAGCTTAGTACAGGGAAGTACGAACTATGGCTACACCTTC.

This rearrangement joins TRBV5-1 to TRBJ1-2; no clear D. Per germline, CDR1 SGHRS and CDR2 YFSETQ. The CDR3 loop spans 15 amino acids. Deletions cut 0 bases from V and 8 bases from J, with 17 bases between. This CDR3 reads CASSLAFRRPKGYTF. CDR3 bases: TGCGCCAGCAGCTTGGCCTTTAGGCGGCCCAAGGGCTACACCTTC. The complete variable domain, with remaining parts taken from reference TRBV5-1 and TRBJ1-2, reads KAGVTQTPRYLIKTRGQQVTLSCSPISGHRSVSWYQQTPGQGLQFLFEYFSETQRNKGNFPGRFSGRQFSNSRSEMNVSTLELGDSALYLCASSLAFRRPKGYTFGSGTRLTVV.

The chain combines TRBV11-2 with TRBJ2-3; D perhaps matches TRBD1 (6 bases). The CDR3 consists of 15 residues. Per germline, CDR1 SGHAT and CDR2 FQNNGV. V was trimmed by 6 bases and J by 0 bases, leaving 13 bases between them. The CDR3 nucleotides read TGTGCCAGCAGACCTTGGACAGAGAGCACAGATACGCAGTATTTT. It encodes CASRPWTESTDTQYF.

CDR3 loop: CASSLLAGFVYNEQFF. In nucleotides, the CDR3 is TGTGCCAGCAGTTTACTTGCGGGTTTCGTATACAATGAGCAGTTCTTC. This sequence joins TRBV12-3 or TRBV12-4 and TRBJ2-1; tentative D call: TRBD2 (5 bases). The ends were cut back, 2 bases at V and 4 bases at J, with 15 bases in the middle. The CDR3 spans 16 residues.

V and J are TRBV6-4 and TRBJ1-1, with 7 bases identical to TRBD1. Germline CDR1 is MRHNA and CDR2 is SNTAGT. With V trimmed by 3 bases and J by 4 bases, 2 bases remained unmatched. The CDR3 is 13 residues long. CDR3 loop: CASSEAGGTEAFF. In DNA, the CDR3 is TGTGCCAGCAGTGAGGCAGGGGGCACTGAAGCTTTCTTT.

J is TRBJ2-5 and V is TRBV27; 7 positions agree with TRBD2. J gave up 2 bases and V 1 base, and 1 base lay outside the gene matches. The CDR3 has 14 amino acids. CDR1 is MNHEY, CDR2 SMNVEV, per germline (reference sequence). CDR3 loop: CASSLYGGQETQYF. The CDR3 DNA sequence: TGTGCCAGCAGTTTATACGGGGGGCAAGAGACCCAGTACTTC.

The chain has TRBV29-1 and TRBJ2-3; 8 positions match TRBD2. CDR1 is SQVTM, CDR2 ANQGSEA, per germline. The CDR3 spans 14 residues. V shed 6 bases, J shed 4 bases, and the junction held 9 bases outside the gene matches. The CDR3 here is CSVEKSGGSDTQYF. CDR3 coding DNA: TGCAGCGTGGAAAAGTCGGGAGGGTCAGATACGCAGTATTTT.

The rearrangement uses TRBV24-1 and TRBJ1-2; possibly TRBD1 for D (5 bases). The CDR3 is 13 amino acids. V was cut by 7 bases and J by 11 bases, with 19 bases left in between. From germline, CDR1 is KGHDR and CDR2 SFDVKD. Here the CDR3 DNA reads TGTGCCACCAGCACCTACGGGACGACAGAGTACACCTTC. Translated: CATSTYGTTEYTF.

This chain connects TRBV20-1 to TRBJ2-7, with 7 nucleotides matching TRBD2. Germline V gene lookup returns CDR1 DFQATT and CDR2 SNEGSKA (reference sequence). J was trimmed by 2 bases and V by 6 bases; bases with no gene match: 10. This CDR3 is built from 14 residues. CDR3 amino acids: CSASKTSPPYEQYV. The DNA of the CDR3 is TGCAGTGCGTCGAAGACTAGCCCTCCCTACGAGCAGTACGTC.

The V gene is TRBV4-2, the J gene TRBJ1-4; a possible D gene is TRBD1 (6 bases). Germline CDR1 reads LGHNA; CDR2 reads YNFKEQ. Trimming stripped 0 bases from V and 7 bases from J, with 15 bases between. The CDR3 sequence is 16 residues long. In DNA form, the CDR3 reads TGTGCCAGCAGCCAAGAGAAAGGCCAGGGGAGTGAAAAACTGTTTTTT. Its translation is CASSQEKGQGSEKLFF.

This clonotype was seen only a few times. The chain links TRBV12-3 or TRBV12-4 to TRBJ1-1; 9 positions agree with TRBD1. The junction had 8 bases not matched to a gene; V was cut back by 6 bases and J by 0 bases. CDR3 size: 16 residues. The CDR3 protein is CASSDRGNSMNTEAFF. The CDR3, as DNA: TGTGCCAGCAGCGACAGGGGGAACAGCATGAACACTGAAGCTTTCTTT.

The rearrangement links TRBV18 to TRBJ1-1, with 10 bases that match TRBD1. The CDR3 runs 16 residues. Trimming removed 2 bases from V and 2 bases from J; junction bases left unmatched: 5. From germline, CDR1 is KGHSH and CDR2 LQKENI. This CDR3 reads CASSPERTGGNTEAFF. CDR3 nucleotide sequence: TGTGCCAGCTCACCAGAGAGGACAGGGGGAAACACTGAAGCTTTCTTT.

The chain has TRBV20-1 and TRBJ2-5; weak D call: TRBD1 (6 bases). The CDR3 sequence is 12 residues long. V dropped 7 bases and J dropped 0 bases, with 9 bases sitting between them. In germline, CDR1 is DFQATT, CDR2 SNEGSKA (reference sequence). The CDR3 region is CSGRGNQETQYF. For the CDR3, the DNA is TGCAGTGGCAGGGGCAACCAAGAGACCCAGTACTTC.

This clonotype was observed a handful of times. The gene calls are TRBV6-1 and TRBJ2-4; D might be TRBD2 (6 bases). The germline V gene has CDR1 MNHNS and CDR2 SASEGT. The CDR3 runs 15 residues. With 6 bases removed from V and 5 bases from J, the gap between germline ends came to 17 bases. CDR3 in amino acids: CASREGWGTENIQYF. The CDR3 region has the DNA TGTGCCAGCAGGGAGGGGTGGGGGACTGAAAACATTCAGTACTTC.